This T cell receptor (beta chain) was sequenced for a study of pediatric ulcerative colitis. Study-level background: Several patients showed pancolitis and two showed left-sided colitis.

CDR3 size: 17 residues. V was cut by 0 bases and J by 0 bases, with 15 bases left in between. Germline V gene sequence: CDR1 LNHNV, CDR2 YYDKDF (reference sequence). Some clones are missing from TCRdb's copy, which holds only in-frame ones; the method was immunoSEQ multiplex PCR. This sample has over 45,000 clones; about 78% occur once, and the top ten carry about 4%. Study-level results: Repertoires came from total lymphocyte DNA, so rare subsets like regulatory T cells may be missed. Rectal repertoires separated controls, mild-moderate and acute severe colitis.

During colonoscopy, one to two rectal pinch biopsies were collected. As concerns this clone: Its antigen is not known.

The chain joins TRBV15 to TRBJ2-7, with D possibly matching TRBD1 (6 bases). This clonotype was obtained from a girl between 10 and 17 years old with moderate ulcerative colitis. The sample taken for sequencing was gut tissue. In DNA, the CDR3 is TGTGCCACCAGCAGAGACCAGGGGAAAGGGTACTCCTACGAGCAGTACTTC. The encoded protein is CATSRDQGKGYSYEQYF. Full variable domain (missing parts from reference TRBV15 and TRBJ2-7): DAMVIQNPRYQVTQFGKPVTLSCSQTLNHNVMYWYQQKSSQAPKLLFHYYDKDFNNEADTPDNFQSRRPNTSFCFLDIRSPGLGDTAMYLCATSRDQGKGYSYEQYFGPGTRLTVT.